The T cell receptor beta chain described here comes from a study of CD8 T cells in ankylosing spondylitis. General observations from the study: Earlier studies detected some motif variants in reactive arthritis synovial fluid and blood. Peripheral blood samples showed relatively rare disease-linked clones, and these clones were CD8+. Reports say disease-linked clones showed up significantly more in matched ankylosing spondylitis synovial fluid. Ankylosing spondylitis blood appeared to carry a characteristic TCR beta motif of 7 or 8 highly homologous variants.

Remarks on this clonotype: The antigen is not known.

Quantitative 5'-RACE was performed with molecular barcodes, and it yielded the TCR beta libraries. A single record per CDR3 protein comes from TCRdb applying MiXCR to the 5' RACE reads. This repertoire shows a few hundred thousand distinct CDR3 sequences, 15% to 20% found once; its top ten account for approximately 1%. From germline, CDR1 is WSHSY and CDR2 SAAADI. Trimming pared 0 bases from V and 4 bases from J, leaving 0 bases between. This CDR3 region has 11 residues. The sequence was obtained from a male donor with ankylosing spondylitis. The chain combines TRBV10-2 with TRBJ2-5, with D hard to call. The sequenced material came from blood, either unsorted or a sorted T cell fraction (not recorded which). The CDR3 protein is CASSESETQYF. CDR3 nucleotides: TGCGCCAGCAGTGAGTCAGAGACCCAGTACTTC.